Below, 6 T cell receptor beta chains from the same sample are listed, as sequenced in a study of T cell responses to AZD1222 COVID-19 vaccine. Sequenced by immunoSEQ multiplex PCR; TCRdb stores in-frame clones only, minus some. The profile shows 170,000 or so clones, 90% of them singletons. This material consisted of peripheral blood, taken on day 0 of AZD1222 vaccination. These receptors were collected from an adult in good health.

This clone was recorded a few times. The chain has TRBV14 and TRBJ1-6, with D possibly being TRBD1 (6 bases). V dropped 2 bases and J dropped 10 bases, with 15 bases sitting between them. This CDR3 region has 15 residues. CDR1 and CDR2 from the germline V gene are SGHDN and FVKESK. CDR3 in DNA: TGTGCCAGCAGCCAATTCGGCCAGGGGAAATCACCCCTCCACTTT. Translating it yields CASSQFGQGKSPLHF.

This chain uses TRBV24-1 with TRBJ2-5, with 8 bases fitting TRBD1. The CDR3 sequence is 13 residues long. Germline CDR1 and CDR2: KGHDR and SFDVKD. With 10 bases clipped from V and 2 bases from J, the junction kept 5 bases outside the gene matches. CDR3 nucleotides: TGTGCCACTACGGACAGGGCACAAGAGACCCAGTACTTC. The encoded protein is CATTDRAQETQYF.

This chain connects TRBV28 to TRBJ2-4; the match to TRBD1 covers 9 bases. Unmatched junction bases numbered 5, after V lost 5 bases and J lost 6 bases. The CDR3 loop spans 14 amino acids. The germline V gene has CDR1 MDHEN and CDR2 SYDVKM. CDR3 in amino acids: CASSTAGQGNIQYF. CDR3 bases: TGTGCCAGCAGTACCGCGGGACAGGGAAACATTCAGTACTTC.

V gene TRBV27 combines with J gene TRBJ2-6; 7 bases are shared with TRBD2. Germline V CDR1 and CDR2: MNHEY, SMNVEV (reference sequence). This CDR3 contains 16 residues. The V segment lost 4 bases and the J segment 0 bases; nucleotides outside the gene matches: 3. As DNA, the CDR3 is TGTGCCAGCAGTTGGACTAGATTCTCTGGGGCCAACGTCCTGACTTTC. It codes for CASSWTRFSGANVLTF.

The CDR3 spells CAISKGQGAGYEQYF. The CDR3 DNA is TGTGCCATCAGTAAGGGACAGGGGGCGGGTTACGAGCAGTACTTC. The rearrangement links TRBV10-3 to TRBJ2-7; TRBD1 aligns across 12 bases. Germline V gene data show CDR1 as ENHRY and CDR2 as SYGVKD. V gave up 5 bases and J gave up 4 bases; unmatched junction bases: 6. The CDR3 spans 15 residues.

The genes are TRBV6-1 and TRBJ1-6; 9 nucleotides agree with TRBD1. Germline V CDR1 and CDR2: MNHNS, SASEGT. The V segment lost 1 base and the J segment 6 bases; nucleotides outside the gene matches: 4. The CDR3 contains 16 residues. The CDR3 region is CASSEGTGATNSPLHF. The CDR3, as DNA: TGTGCCAGCAGTGAAGGGACAGGGGCAACTAATTCACCCCTCCACTTT.